One and the same sample provided the 21 T cell receptor beta chains below, sequenced in a study of T cell responses to AZD1222 COVID-19 vaccine. The method was immunoSEQ multiplex PCR; TCRdb's version includes in-frame clones alone and lacks a portion of them. The sample contains 150,000 to 200,000 clones, 90% of which appear only once. The source was peripheral blood, collected on day 0 of AZD1222 vaccination. The source is an adult in good health.

The chain employs TRBV6-2 or TRBV6-3 and TRBJ1-5; 7 bases map to TRBD1. Germline V lookup: CDR1 MNHEY, CDR2 SVGEGT. This CDR3 has 17 amino acids. V lost 2 bases and J lost 4; bases outside the gene matches: 11. CDR3 DNA sequence: TGTGCCAGCAGTTACGAGCCCGGGACAGCACCTAATCAGCCCCAGCATTTT. Translation: CASSYEPGTAPNQPQHF.

The rearrangement links TRBV18 to TRBJ1-6; the D is unclear. This CDR3 comprises 14 residues. Germline values: CDR1 KGHSH, CDR2 LQKENI. V was pared by 2 bases and J by 6 bases, with 8 bases between. CDR3 nucleotide sequence: TGTGCCAGCTCACCAGGGCCGGGTAATTCACCCCTCCACTTT. Amino acid sequence: CASSPGPGNSPLHF.

The chain has TRBV7-8 and TRBJ2-1; D is perhaps TRBD2 (6 bases). The V gene lost 2 bases and the J gene lost 6 bases, with 11 bases spanning the gap. The CDR3 spans 14 residues. Germline V gene lookup returns CDR1 SGHVS and CDR2 FQNEAQ. DNA for the CDR3: TGTGCCAGCAGCTTACGGGACTCCGGCAATGAGCAGTTCTTC. It encodes CASSLRDSGNEQFF.

V usage is TRBV6-5 and J usage is TRBJ1-1; the D gene is possibly TRBD1 (6 bases). The CDR3 is 15 amino acids. V was clipped by 6 bases and J by 5 bases, with 19 bases between them. Looked up from germline, CDR1 is MNHEY and CDR2 is SVGAGI. CDR3 sequence: CASRTPRGGSTEAFF. The CDR3 DNA is TGTGCCAGCAGAACCCCCAGGGGAGGGAGTACTGAAGCTTTCTTT.

The genes are TRBV19 and TRBJ1-1; possible D gene TRBD1, 6 bases. Deletions cut 2 bases from V and 4 bases from J, with 11 bases between. This CDR3 spans 14 amino acids. CDR1 is LNHDA, CDR2 SQIVND, per germline (reference sequence). CDR3 region: CASSIQGFVTEAFF. DNA for the CDR3: TGTGCCAGTAGTATACAGGGGTTTGTCACTGAAGCTTTCTTT. Using reference TRBV19 and TRBJ1-1 for the parts outside the CDR3, the full variable domain is DGGITQSPKYLFRKEGQNVTLSCEQNLNHDAMYWYRQDPGQGLRLIYYSQIVNDFQKGDIAEGYSVSREKKESFPLTVTSAQKNPTAFYLCASSIQGFVTEAFFGQGTRLTVV.

The gene calls are TRBV3-1 (or the pseudogene TRBV3-2) and TRBJ2-2, with 10 bases identical to TRBD2. CDR1 and CDR2 from the germline V gene are LGHDT and YNNKEL (reference sequence). The J segment lost 3 bases and the V segment lost 4 bases, leaving 8 bases of the junction unmatched. The CDR3 is made up of 17 amino acids. DNA of the CDR3: TGTGCCAGCAGCCGAGGGGATAGCGGGAGGTACACCGGGGAGCTGTTTTTT. Translation gives CASSRGDSGRYTGELFF.

The chain carries TRBV19 and TRBJ1-3; D gene ambiguous. The CDR3 totals 14 residues. With 7 bases removed from V and 0 bases from J, the gap between germline ends came to 10 bases. The germline V gene has CDR1 LNHDA and CDR2 SQIVND (reference sequence). DNA of the CDR3: TGTGCCAGTACCCTTATTTTCTCTGGAAACACCATATATTTT. As protein: CASTLIFSGNTIYF.

This clone was seen just once. V usage is TRBV6-2 or TRBV6-3 and J usage is TRBJ2-7; D is perhaps TRBD1 (5 bases). CDR3 length: 16 residues. The germline V gene has CDR1 MNHEY and CDR2 SVGEGT. The germline V and J ends were trimmed by 2 bases and 3 bases, with 17 bases remaining between them. The CDR3 DNA reads TGTGCCAGCAGTTACACGCAGACAGACTCCGGCTACGAGCAGTACTTC. Its translation: CASSYTQTDSGYEQYF.

The CDR3 loop is CASSLGSLSAGYTF. As DNA, the CDR3 is TGTGCCAGCAGCTTAGGATCTTTGTCGGCTGGCTACACCTTC. The J gene is TRBJ1-2, the V gene TRBV7-2; D is unclear. Per germline, CDR1 SGHTA and CDR2 FQGNSA. The V end was cut by 1 base, the J end by 7 bases, with 13 bases between. The length of the CDR3 is 14 residues.

The chain recombines TRBV4-1 with TRBJ2-5; TRBD2 matches at 12 bases. The CDR3 covers 18 residues. Germline V gene lookup returns CDR1 MGHRA and CDR2 YSYEKL. The V gene end was trimmed by 1 base and the J gene end by 4 bases; junction bases not matched to a gene: 10. In nucleotides, the CDR3 is TGCGCCAGCAGCCAAGGGCTAGCGGGAGGGCCCTCCCCAGAGACCCAGTACTTC. Protein: CASSQGLAGGPSPETQYF.

This clone was recorded only once. The V call is TRBV7-9, the J call TRBJ1-2; no reliable D call. Per germline, CDR1 SEHNR and CDR2 FQNEAQ (reference sequence). V lost 1 base to trimming and J lost 4 bases, with 10 bases between them. The CDR3 sequence is 14 residues long. This CDR3 is CASSLDEATYGYTF. As DNA, the CDR3 is TGTGCCAGCAGCTTAGATGAGGCGACCTATGGCTACACCTTC.

The chain links TRBV5-1 to TRBJ2-1, with 7 bases aligning to TRBD2. The germline V gene has CDR1 SGHRS and CDR2 YFSETQ. Trimming took 4 bases from V and 0 from J; bases not matched to a gene: 4. CDR3 size: 15 residues. CDR3 DNA sequence: TGCGCCAGCAGCCCCGGGAGGACCTCCTACAATGAGCAGTTCTTC. Amino acid sequence: CASSPGRTSYNEQFF.

Remarks on this clone: Additional DNA sequences in this sample encode the identical CDR3. V is TRBV6-5 and J is TRBJ2-2; D gene uncertain. The CDR3 totals 12 residues. Germline V CDR1 and CDR2: MNHEY, SVGAGI. The V gene lost 5 bases and the J gene lost 1 base, with 2 bases spanning the gap. The CDR3 DNA sequence: TGTGCCAGCAGTAGGAACACCGGGGAGCTGTTTTTT. This sequence encodes CASSRNTGELFF.

About this clone itself: The junction differs from germline at one of its ends, possibly a read error. The DNA for the CDR3 is TGCGCCAGCCGTGAAGGGGGGAAGGACACCGGGGAGCTGTTTTTT. Its translation is CASREGGKDTGELFF. The V and J genes are TRBV10-1 and TRBJ2-2; D possibly uses TRBD1 or TRBD2 (6 bases each). The CDR3 contains 15 residues. Germline V lookup: CDR1 WNHNN, CDR2 SYGVQD (reference sequence).

In DNA, the CDR3 is TGTGCCACCACGCCAAGCGGGATTTTAGAGACCCAGTACTTC. This translates into CATTPSGILETQYF. The rearrangement joins TRBV19 to TRBJ2-5; the match to TRBD2 covers 7 bases. V dropped 10 bases and J dropped 4; count of bases not matched to a gene: 12. This CDR3 has 14 amino acids. Germline V gene lookup returns CDR1 LNHDA and CDR2 SQIVND (reference sequence).

The chain uses TRBV6-5 and TRBJ2-1; weak D call: TRBD1 (8 bases). The CDR3 has 12 residues. Germline assignment: CDR1 MNHEY and CDR2 SVGAGI. V was cut by 8 bases and J by 9 bases, with 14 bases left in between. As DNA, the CDR3 is TGTGCCAGCTACAGGGGGGAGGGTGAGCAGTTCTTC. The encoded protein is CASYRGEGEQFF.

The genes are TRBV28 and TRBJ1-3; TRBD1 is a possible D gene (6 bases). The germline V gene has CDR1 MDHEN and CDR2 SYDVKM. This CDR3 contains 16 residues. V was pared by 4 bases and J by 2 bases, with 15 bases between. CDR3 sequence: CASSSLTGIAGNTIYF. The DNA for the CDR3 is TGTGCCAGCAGTTCACTTACAGGGATAGCTGGAAACACCATATATTTT.

This sequence joins TRBV7-2 and TRBJ1-5; D is perhaps TRBD1 (6 bases). The germline gives CDR1 SGHTA, CDR2 FQGNSA. The CDR3 covers 13 residues. V lost 1 base to trimming and J lost 6 bases, with 7 bases between them. The DNA for the CDR3 is TGTGCCAGCAGCTTAGAGACAGGTCAGCCCCAGCATTTT. It encodes CASSLETGQPQHF.

The chain has TRBV6-1 and TRBJ1-5, with D perhaps TRBD1 (5 bases). The CDR3 spans 16 residues. The germline gives CDR1 MNHNS, CDR2 SASEGT. V was shortened by 1 base and J by 11 bases, with 21 bases between the two germline ends. The CDR3 sequence is CASSEEAGFGFLAQHF. The CDR3 nucleotides are TGTGCCAGCAGTGAAGAGGCAGGGTTTGGGTTTTTAGCCCAGCATTTT.

This clone came up once. The rearrangement joins TRBV7-2 to TRBJ1-6, with TRBD1 as a possible D gene (5 bases). This CDR3 spans 15 amino acids. CDR1 and CDR2 (germline): SGHTA, FQGNSA. With 5 bases removed from V and 5 bases from J, the gap between germline ends came to 13 bases. This chain's CDR3 is CASSVRTPDNSPLHF. The CDR3 DNA sequence: TGTGCCAGCAGCGTGAGGACACCAGATAATTCACCCCTCCACTTT.

This chain joins TRBV15 and TRBJ1-5; no clear D. CDR1 and CDR2 (germline): LNHNV, YYDKDF (reference sequence). CDR3 length equals 13 residues. Trimming removed 3 bases from V and 3 bases from J, with 6 bases in between. The CDR3 bases are TGTGCCACCAGCAGTAGGTTCAATCAGCCCCAGCATTTT. Translated: CATSSRFNQPQHF.